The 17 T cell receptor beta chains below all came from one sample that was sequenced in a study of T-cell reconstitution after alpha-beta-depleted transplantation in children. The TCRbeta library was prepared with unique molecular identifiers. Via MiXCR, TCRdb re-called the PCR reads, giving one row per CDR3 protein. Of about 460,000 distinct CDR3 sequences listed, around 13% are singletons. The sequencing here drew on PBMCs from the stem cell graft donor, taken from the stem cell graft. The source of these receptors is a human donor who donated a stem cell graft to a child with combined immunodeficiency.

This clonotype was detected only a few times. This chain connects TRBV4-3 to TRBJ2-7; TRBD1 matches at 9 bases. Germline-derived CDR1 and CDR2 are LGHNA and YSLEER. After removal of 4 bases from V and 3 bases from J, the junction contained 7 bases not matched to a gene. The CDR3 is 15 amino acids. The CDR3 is CASSPWTGASYEQYF. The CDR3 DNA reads TGCGCCAGCAGCCCTTGGACAGGGGCCAGCTACGAGCAGTACTTC.

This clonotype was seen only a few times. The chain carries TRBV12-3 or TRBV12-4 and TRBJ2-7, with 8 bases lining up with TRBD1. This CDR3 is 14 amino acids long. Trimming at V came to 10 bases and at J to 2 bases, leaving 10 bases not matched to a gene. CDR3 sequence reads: CATWGDRLPYEQYF. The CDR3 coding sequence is TGTGCCACCTGGGGGGACAGGCTTCCCTACGAGCAGTACTTC.

CDR3 in amino acids: CASSQVLAGARAYNEQFF. Written as DNA, the CDR3 is TGCGCCAGCAGCCAAGTACTAGCGGGGGCCCGTGCCTACAATGAGCAGTTCTTC. The J gene is TRBJ2-1, the V gene TRBV4-3; 11 positions agree with TRBD2. The CDR3 loop spans 18 amino acids. Per the germline V gene, CDR1 is LGHNA and CDR2 is YSLEER. The ends lost 1 base at V and 2 bases at J; junction bases unmatched: 7.

The CDR3 DNA follows: TGTGCCAGCAGCTTAAAAGCGGGGGGGCCAGAGACCCAGTACTTC. It translates to CASSLKAGGPETQYF. The V and J genes are TRBV7-2 and TRBJ2-5; 10 nucleotides align to TRBD2. This CDR3 contains 15 residues. The germline V gene has CDR1 SGHTA and CDR2 FQGNSA. V dropped 2 bases and J dropped 4; count of bases not matched to a gene: 4.

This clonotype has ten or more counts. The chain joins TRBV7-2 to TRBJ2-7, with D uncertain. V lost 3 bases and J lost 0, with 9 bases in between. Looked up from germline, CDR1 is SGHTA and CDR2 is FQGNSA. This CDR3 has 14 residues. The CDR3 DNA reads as TGTGCCAGCAGCTTCCTACAGAGCTCCTACGAGCAGTACTTC. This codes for CASSFLQSSYEQYF.

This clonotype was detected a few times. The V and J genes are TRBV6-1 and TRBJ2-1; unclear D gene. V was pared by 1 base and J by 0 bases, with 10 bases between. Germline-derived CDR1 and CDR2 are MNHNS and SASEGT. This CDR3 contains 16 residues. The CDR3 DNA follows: TGTGCCAGCAGTGAAGAGGTCCTCAGCTCCTACAATGAGCAGTTCTTC. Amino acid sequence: CASSEEVLSSYNEQFF.

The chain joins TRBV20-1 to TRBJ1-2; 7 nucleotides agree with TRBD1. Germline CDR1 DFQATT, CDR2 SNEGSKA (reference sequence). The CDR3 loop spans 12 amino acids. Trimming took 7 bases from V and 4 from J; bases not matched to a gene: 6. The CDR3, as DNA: TGCAGTGGGGGAGGGGGCTCCTATGGCTACACCTTC. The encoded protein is CSGGGGSYGYTF.

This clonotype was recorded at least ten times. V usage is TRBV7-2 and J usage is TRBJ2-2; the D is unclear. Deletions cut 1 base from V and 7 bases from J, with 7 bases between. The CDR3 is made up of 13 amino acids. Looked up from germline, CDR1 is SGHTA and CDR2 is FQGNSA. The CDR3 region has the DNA TGTGCCAGCAGCTTAGTGGGTTTCGGGGAGCTGTTTTTT. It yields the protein CASSLVGFGELFF.

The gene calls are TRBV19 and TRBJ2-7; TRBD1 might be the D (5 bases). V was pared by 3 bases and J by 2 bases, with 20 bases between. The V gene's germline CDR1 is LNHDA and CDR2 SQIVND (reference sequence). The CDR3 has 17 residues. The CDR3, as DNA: TGTGCCAGTAGTATGTTTCATCAGGGTGTAGGAGCCTACGAGCAGTACTTC. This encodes CASSMFHQGVGAYEQYF.

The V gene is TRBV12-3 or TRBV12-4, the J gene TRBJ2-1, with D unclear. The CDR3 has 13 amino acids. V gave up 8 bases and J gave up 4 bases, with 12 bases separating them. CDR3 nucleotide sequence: TGTGCCAGCCGAACCCCGCCTTACAATGAGCAGTTCTTC. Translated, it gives CASRTPPYNEQFF.

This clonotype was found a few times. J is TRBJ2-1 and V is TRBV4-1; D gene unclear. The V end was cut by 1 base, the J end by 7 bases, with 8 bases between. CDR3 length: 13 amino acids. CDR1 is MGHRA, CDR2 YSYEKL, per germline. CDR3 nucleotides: TGCGCCAGCAGCCAAGTTTCATGGAATGAGCAGTTCTTC. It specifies CASSQVSWNEQFF.

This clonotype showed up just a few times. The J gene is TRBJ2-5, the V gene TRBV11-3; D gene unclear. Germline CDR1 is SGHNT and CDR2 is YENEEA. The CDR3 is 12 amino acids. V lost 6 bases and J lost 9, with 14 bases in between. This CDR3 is CASSPHDRAQYF. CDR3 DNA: TGTGCCAGCAGTCCCCACGATCGCGCCCAGTACTTC.

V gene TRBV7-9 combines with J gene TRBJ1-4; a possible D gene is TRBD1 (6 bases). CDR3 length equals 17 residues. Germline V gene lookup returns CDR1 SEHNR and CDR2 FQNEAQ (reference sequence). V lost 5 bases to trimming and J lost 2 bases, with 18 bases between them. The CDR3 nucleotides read TGTGCCAGCAGCACCACTCTGGGGGCGACGACTAATGAAAAACTGTTTTTT. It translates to CASSTTLGATTNEKLFF. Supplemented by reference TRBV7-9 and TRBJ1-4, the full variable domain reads DTGVSQNPRHKITKRGQNVTFRCDPISEHNRLYWYRQTLGQGPEFLTYFQNEAQLEKSRLLSDRFSAERPKGSFSTLEIQRTEQGDSAMYLCASSTTLGATTNEKLFFGSGTQLSVL.

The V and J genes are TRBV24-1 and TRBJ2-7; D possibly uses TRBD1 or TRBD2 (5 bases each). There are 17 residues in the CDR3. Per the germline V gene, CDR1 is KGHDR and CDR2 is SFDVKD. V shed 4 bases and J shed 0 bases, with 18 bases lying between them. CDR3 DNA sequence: TGTGCCACCAGTGACCTGCTGCAGTGGGGGAACTCCTACGAGCAGTACTTC. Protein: CATSDLLQWGNSYEQYF.

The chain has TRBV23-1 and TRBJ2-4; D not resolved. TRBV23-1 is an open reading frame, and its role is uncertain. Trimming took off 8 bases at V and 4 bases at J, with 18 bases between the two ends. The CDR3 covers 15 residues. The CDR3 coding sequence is TGCGCCAGCCTGCCAACGCAGAGGCCTAAAAACATTCAGTACTTC. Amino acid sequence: CASLPTQRPKNIQYF.

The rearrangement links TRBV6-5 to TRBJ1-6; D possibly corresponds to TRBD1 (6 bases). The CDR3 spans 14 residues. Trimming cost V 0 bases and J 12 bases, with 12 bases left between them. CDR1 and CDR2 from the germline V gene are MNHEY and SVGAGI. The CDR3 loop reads CASSYSQGVLPLHF. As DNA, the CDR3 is TGTGCCAGCAGTTACTCACAGGGTGTGTTACCCCTCCACTTT.

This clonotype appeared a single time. DNA for the CDR3: TGTGCCAGCAGTTTAGCGGGACGATACGAGCAGTACTTC. It codes for CASSLAGRYEQYF. V usage is TRBV2 and J usage is TRBJ2-7, with 8 nucleotides matching TRBD2. From germline, CDR1 is SNHLY and CDR2 FYNNEI. Germline trimming cut 5 bases from V and 4 bases from J; bases unmatched to any gene: 4. This CDR3 has 13 amino acids.